Following are 10 T cell receptor beta chains from one sample sequenced in a study of neurological immune-mediated disorders. From the 5' RACE reads, TCRdb called clonotypes with MiXCR, one entry per CDR3 protein. The sample contains approximately 48,000 distinct CDR3 sequences, 10% to 13% of which appear only once. The sequenced sample was PBMCs. All receptors derive from a man between 65 and 85 years old with HTLV-1-associated myelopathy (HAM/TSP).

This clonotype was picked up many times. The chain employs TRBV4-3 and TRBJ2-7, with D tentatively TRBD2 (6 bases). The length of the CDR3 is 15 residues. The V gene's germline CDR1 is LGHNA and CDR2 YSLEER. V gave up 1 base and J gave up 2 bases, with 12 bases separating them. CDR3 amino acids: CASSQATTRAYEQYF. Written as DNA, the CDR3 is TGCGCCAGCAGCCAAGCGACGACTAGGGCCTACGAGCAGTACTTC.

Ten or more counts support this clonotype. This chain connects TRBV5-1 to TRBJ1-6; 9 bases map to TRBD1. The CDR3 contains 14 residues. Germline V gene data show CDR1 as SGHRS and CDR2 as YFSETQ. Germline trimming cut 4 bases from V and 9 bases from J; bases unmatched to any gene: 5. The chain's CDR3 is CASSLGTGSSPLHF. CDR3 nucleotides: TGCGCCAGCAGCCTCGGGACAGGGTCTTCACCCCTCCACTTT.

The chain couples TRBV4-3 to TRBJ1-4, with D possibly matching TRBD1 (5 bases). Germline V gene lookup returns CDR1 LGHNA and CDR2 YSLEER. Trimming removed 1 base at V and 8 bases at J, with 11 bases between. This CDR3 comprises 14 residues. This chain's CDR3 is CASSQGPGREKLFF. CDR3 in DNA: TGCGCCAGCAGCCAAGGGCCGGGGCGCGAAAAACTGTTTTTT.

This clonotype was found many times. The gene calls are TRBV4-1 and TRBJ2-3; tentative D call: TRBD1 (5 bases). Trimming took off 3 bases at V and 0 bases at J, with 13 bases between the two ends. Looked up from germline, CDR1 is MGHRA and CDR2 is YSYEKL. The CDR3 runs to 16 residues. The CDR3 coding sequence is TGCGCCAGCAGCCACCGCCAGGGCCCCAGCACAGATACGCAGTATTTT. Its protein product is CASSHRQGPSTDTQYF.

This clonotype was seen repeatedly, ten times or more. Since a much larger clone is just one base distant, this may be a read error. This sequence joins TRBV20-1 and TRBJ2-3, with D maybe TRBD2 (6 bases). The V gene lost 5 bases and the J gene lost 1 base, with 16 bases spanning the gap. CDR3 length: 15 residues. Germline lookup yields CDR1 DFQATT and CDR2 SNEGSKA (reference sequence). The CDR3 bases are TGCAGTGCTCCCGGGCGTCCGGGAGGCACAGATACGCAGTATTTT. This codes for CSAPGRPGGTDTQYF.

This clonotype was recorded at least ten times. The chain combines TRBV20-1 with TRBJ1-2; TRBD1 matches 9 bases. The CDR3 sequence is 12 residues long. Germline V gene data show CDR1 as DFQATT and CDR2 as SNEGSKA (reference sequence). With 5 bases clipped from V and 10 bases from J, the junction kept 8 bases outside the gene matches. The CDR3 coding sequence is TGCAGTGCTGGAAGGGACAGGGTTTCCTACACCTTC. Translating gives CSAGRDRVSYTF.

The chain recombines TRBV7-2 with TRBJ2-5; tentatively, D is TRBD2 (5 bases). The CDR3 is 14 amino acids. Looked up from germline, CDR1 is SGHTA and CDR2 is FQGNSA. V lost 5 bases to trimming and J lost 4 bases, with 14 bases between them. The CDR3 loop reads CASSQLEGGETQYF. CDR3 DNA sequence: TGTGCCAGCAGCCAACTAGAAGGAGGAGAGACCCAGTACTTC.

This clonotype was observed many times. This chain links TRBV5-1 with TRBJ2-7, with 10 positions matching TRBD1. The germline V gene has CDR1 SGHRS and CDR2 YFSETQ. With V trimmed by 4 bases and J by 4 bases, 8 bases remained unmatched. This CDR3 is 15 amino acids long. CDR3 sequence: CASSHGTGVIYEQYF. Here the CDR3 DNA reads TGCGCCAGCAGCCACGGGACAGGGGTTATTTACGAGCAGTACTTC.

The table lists this clonotype with many counts. The chain has TRBV5-1 and TRBJ2-7; D might be TRBD2 (6 bases). The germline V gene encodes CDR1 SGHRS and CDR2 YFSETQ. This CDR3 has 16 amino acids. V was cut by 2 bases and J by 1 base, with 16 bases left in between. CDR3 region: CASSFSGRTSSYEQYF. DNA for the CDR3: TGCGCCAGCAGCTTCAGCGGGCGGACGTCATCCTACGAGCAGTACTTC.

This clonotype has ten or more counts. This chain connects TRBV6-7 to TRBJ2-7, with 8 bases aligning to TRBD1. TRBV6-7 is identified as an open reading frame with a role that is uncertain. This CDR3 comprises 17 residues. With 6 bases clipped from V and 5 bases from J, the junction kept 18 bases outside the gene matches. CDR3 amino acids: CASRNQKPTGESDEQYF. The DNA for the CDR3 is TGTGCCAGCAGAAACCAGAAGCCGACAGGGGAGTCGGACGAGCAGTACTTC.